Following are 16 T cell receptor beta chains from one sample sequenced in a study of a mutant IDH1 vaccine in newly diagnosed glioma. Here immunoSEQ multiplex PCR was the method, and the copy in TCRdb shows in-frame clones only, minus some. The sample lists some 27,000 clones, roughly four fifths seen once, with about 15% in the top ten. Specified time point: week 23, last vaccination. The study gave 300 ug of mutant IDH1 20-mer peptide per vaccine dose, with topical imiquimod. Their antigens remain unidentified. Sequenced here: PBMCs, sampled from a glioma patient whose treatment included an IDH1 peptide vaccine. Source of these receptors: a woman between 25 and 40 years old with glioma.

This chain joins TRBV5-4 and TRBJ1-1; D is undetermined. Germline V gene data show CDR1 as SGHNT and CDR2 as YYREEE (reference sequence). V was shortened by 2 bases and J by 0 bases, with 2 bases between the two germline ends. CDR3 length: 12 residues. CDR3 sequence: CASSLLNTEAFF. CDR3 bases: TGTGCCAGCAGCTTATTGAACACTGAAGCTTTCTTT.

This clone was detected once. V and J are TRBV5-1 and TRBJ2-1; TRBD2 agrees at 13 bases. The CDR3 length is 17 residues. The V gene end was trimmed by 1 base and the J gene end by 6 bases; junction bases not matched to a gene: 7. Germline values: CDR1 SGHRS, CDR2 YFSETQ. CDR3 amino acids: CASSLHSGTSGVNEQFF. CDR3 coding DNA: TGCGCCAGCAGCTTGCATTCCGGGACTAGCGGGGTCAATGAGCAGTTCTTC.

J is TRBJ2-7 and V is TRBV18; weak D call: TRBD1 (5 bases). V was clipped by 3 bases and J by 1 base, with 13 bases between them. This CDR3 spans 15 amino acids. Germline CDR1 KGHSH, CDR2 LQKENI. The CDR3 DNA reads as TGTGCCAGCTCACCGGGGCGGAAGGGTTCCTACGAGCAGTACTTC. It encodes CASSPGRKGSYEQYF.

This clone has just a few counts. The CDR3 coding sequence is TGTGCCTGGGCCGGGACAGGGAACACTGAAGCTTTCTTT. As protein: CAWAGTGNTEAFF. This chain connects TRBV30 to TRBJ1-1; 8 positions match TRBD1. There are 13 residues in the CDR3. V was clipped by 5 bases and J by 1 base; unmatched bases: 3. The V gene's germline CDR1 is GTSNPN and CDR2 SVGIG (reference sequence).

The V and J genes are TRBV2 and TRBJ2-3; TRBD2 agrees at 11 bases. Germline V gene data show CDR1 as SNHLY and CDR2 as FYNNEI. This CDR3 contains 15 residues. V shed 6 bases and J 2 bases; nucleotides not matched to a gene: 4. The CDR3 protein is CASSPSGGPTDTQYF. The CDR3, as DNA: TGTGCCAGCAGCCCTAGCGGGGGGCCCACAGATACGCAGTATTTT.

This clone has only one observation. The J gene is TRBJ1-1, the V gene TRBV27; 7 bases are shared with TRBD1. CDR1 MNHEY and CDR2 SMNVEV come from the germline V gene (reference sequence). With V trimmed by 3 bases and J by 4 bases, 5 bases remained unmatched. The CDR3 totals 14 residues. The CDR3 region is CASSFEGARTEAFF. CDR3 DNA sequence: TGTGCCAGCAGTTTTGAGGGGGCGCGCACTGAAGCTTTCTTT.

The rearrangement links TRBV6-5 to TRBJ1-1; D remains ambiguous. Looked up from germline, CDR1 is MNHEY and CDR2 is SVGAGI. The CDR3 covers 13 residues. Trimming shortened V by 0 bases and J by 0 bases, and 2 bases separated the two germline ends. CDR3 loop: CASSYSLNTEAFF. The CDR3 DNA follows: TGTGCCAGCAGTTACTCGTTGAACACTGAAGCTTTCTTT.

This clone was observed a handful of times. The gene calls are TRBV25-1 and TRBJ1-2; D call uncertain. The CDR3 runs 15 residues. CDR1 and CDR2 (germline): MGHDK, SYGVNS. V gave up 1 base and J gave up 3 bases, with 12 bases separating them. The CDR3 DNA is TGTGCCAGCAGTGAATTAGGCAAGGCGGACTATGGCTACACCTTC. Protein sequence: CASSELGKADYGYTF.

This chain uses TRBV27 with TRBJ1-2; D is perhaps TRBD1 (5 bases). The CDR3 contains 15 residues. The germline V gene encodes CDR1 MNHEY and CDR2 SMNVEV (reference sequence). V was pared by 0 bases and J by 5 bases, with 13 bases between. CDR3 nucleotide sequence: TGTGCCAGCAGTTTATCCCGGGGGTTGTGGTATGGCTACACCTTC. It codes for CASSLSRGLWYGYTF.

This clone was found a few times. The chain combines TRBV10-1 with TRBJ2-3, with TRBD2 matching over 8 bases. V trimming: 6 bases; J trimming: 0 bases; junction bases outside the gene matches: 5. The germline gives CDR1 WNHNN, CDR2 SYGVQD (reference sequence). There are 15 residues in the CDR3. CDR3 in amino acids: CASRDGTRSTDTQYF. CDR3 DNA: TGCGCCAGCAGAGACGGGACTAGGAGCACAGATACGCAGTATTTT.

This clone was detected once. The rearrangement joins TRBV5-1 to TRBJ1-1; D gene ambiguous. This CDR3 spans 13 amino acids. V lost 4 bases and J lost 6, with 13 bases in between. The germline CDR1 and CDR2 sequences are SGHRS and YFSETQ. The CDR3 region has the DNA TGCGCCAGCAGCACTCGGAGGGCTGCTGAAGCTTTCTTT. Translation gives CASSTRRAAEAFF. The variable domain in full, with the rest retrieved from reference TRBV5-1 and TRBJ1-1, is KAGVTQTPRYLIKTRGQQVTLSCSPISGHRSVSWYQQTPGQGLQFLFEYFSETQRNKGNFPGRFSGRQFSNSRSEMNVSTLELGDSALYLCASSTRRAAEAFFGQGTRLTVV.

This clone appeared a single time. The chain couples TRBV6-6 to TRBJ2-3; the D is unclear. V dropped 5 bases and J dropped 7 bases, with 10 bases sitting between them. Germline loops: CDR1 MNHNY, CDR2 SVGAGI (reference sequence). The CDR3 sequence is 12 residues long. CDR3 sequence (DNA): TGTGCCAGCAGTCCGTCAGACAATACGCAGTATTTT. This translates into CASSPSDNTQYF.

The chain carries TRBV30 and TRBJ1-4; possible D gene TRBD1, 5 bases. Germline V gene sequence: CDR1 GTSNPN, CDR2 SVGIG (reference sequence). The CDR3 consists of 15 residues. The V end lost 0 bases, the J end lost 5 bases, and 13 bases lay between the germline ends. In DNA, the CDR3 is TGTGCCTGGAGTGTACAGCGGGGCCGAAATGAAAAACTGTTTTTT. Protein: CAWSVQRGRNEKLFF.

The rearrangement links TRBV2 to TRBJ1-1; D is undetermined. Germline V lookup: CDR1 SNHLY, CDR2 FYNNEI. The CDR3 is 12 amino acids. V was trimmed by 5 bases and J by 10 bases, leaving 14 bases between them. CDR3 DNA: TGTGCCAGCAGTTATACGACCTTAGGAGCTTTCTTT. Amino acids: CASSYTTLGAFF. Variable domain in full (rest from reference TRBV2 and TRBJ1-1): EPEVTQTPSHQVTQMGQEVILRCVPISNHLYFYWYRQILGQKVEFLVSFYNNEISEKSEIFDDQFSVERPDGSNFTLKIRSTKLEDSAMYFCASSYTTLGAFFGQGTRLTVV.

The genes are TRBV18 and TRBJ2-6, with D maybe TRBD1 (6 bases). This CDR3 is 14 amino acids long. With 8 bases removed from V and 6 bases from J, the gap between germline ends came to 14 bases. Germline V gene lookup returns CDR1 KGHSH and CDR2 LQKENI. The CDR3 DNA reads TGTGCCAGCCTTGAACAGGGAGCGGCCAACGTCCTGACTTTC. It codes for CASLEQGAANVLTF.

The rearrangement uses TRBV27 and TRBJ2-7; TRBD1 aligns across 9 bases. V lost 4 bases to trimming and J lost 3 bases; unmatched junction nucleotides: 10. Per germline, CDR1 MNHEY and CDR2 SMNVEV (reference sequence). The CDR3 sequence is 16 residues long. As DNA, the CDR3 is TGTGCCAGCAGTTCCTCGCGGGGACAGGGATTCTACGAGCAGTACTTC. This translates into CASSSSRGQGFYEQYF.